The 5 T cell receptor beta chains below were found in one sample sequenced in a study of blood T cell repertoires in COVID-19. Assay used: immunoSEQ multiplex PCR; TCRdb lists only in-frame clones, some missing. This sample has 350,000 or so clones; roughly 84% occur once, and the top ten carry more than 0.9%. The sample consisted of PBMCs or T cells enriched from blood (not recorded which). The origin of the receptors is a woman in her thirties who had recovered from COVID-19.

This clone has only one observation. The V call is TRBV18, the J call TRBJ2-1; possible D gene TRBD2, 6 bases. CDR3 length: 15 residues. V gave up 1 base and J gave up 8 bases, with 15 bases separating them. CDR1 is KGHSH, CDR2 LQKENI, per germline. The CDR3 sequence: CASSPQLRGWDEQFF. The CDR3 DNA is TGTGCCAGCTCACCACAGTTGCGGGGTTGGGATGAGCAGTTCTTC.

CDR3: CASSMNRGLFF. In nucleotides, the CDR3 is TGTGCCAGTAGTATGAACAGGGGGCTGTTTTTT. The J gene is TRBJ1-4, the V gene TRBV19, with 8 bases fitting TRBD1. With V trimmed by 3 bases and J by 14 bases, 2 bases remained unmatched. The germline V gene encodes CDR1 LNHDA and CDR2 SQIVND (reference sequence). This CDR3 contains 11 residues.

This chain links TRBV24-1 with TRBJ1-4, with TRBD1 identical over 11 bases. This CDR3 comprises 15 residues. Germline CDR1 reads KGHDR; CDR2 reads SFDVKD. Germline trimming cut 3 bases from V and 8 bases from J; bases unmatched to any gene: 4. This chain's CDR3 is CATSDRTGGQEKLFF. For the CDR3, the DNA is TGTGCCACCAGTGATAGGACAGGGGGCCAGGAAAAACTGTTTTTT.

The chain joins TRBV19 to TRBJ2-5; TRBD1 agrees at 7 bases. The V segment lost 1 base and the J segment 2 bases; nucleotides outside the gene matches: 4. From germline, CDR1 is LNHDA and CDR2 SQIVND (reference sequence). This CDR3 comprises 15 residues. For the CDR3, the DNA is TGTGCCAGTAGTATAGGTGGGACAGCGCAAGAGACCCAGTACTTC. Encoded protein: CASSIGGTAQETQYF.

The rearrangement uses TRBV7-6 and TRBJ1-1; D unclear. Trimming took 0 bases from V and 6 from J, leaving 17 bases between them. Germline lookup yields CDR1 SGHVS and CDR2 FNYEAQ. The CDR3 is 16 residues long. The CDR3 reads CASSLALVGPRAEAFF. The CDR3 coding sequence is TGTGCCAGCAGCTTAGCGCTGGTCGGCCCCCGGGCTGAAGCTTTCTTT.